These 9 T cell receptor beta chains originate from one sample sequenced in a study of blood T cell repertoires in COVID-19. Produced via immunoSEQ multiplex PCR; TCRdb's table is partial and in-frame only. The data contain fewer than 350,000 clones, 87% of them singletons. Material: PBMCs or T cells enriched from blood (not recorded which). The receptors stem from a woman between 35 and 50 years old who had recovered from COVID-19.

The genes are TRBV4-3 and TRBJ1-5, with unresolved D. From germline, CDR1 is LGHNA and CDR2 YSLEER. The V end was cut by 0 bases, the J end by 7 bases, with 7 bases between. The CDR3 covers 13 residues. CDR3 region: CASSQDIGQPQHF. The CDR3 nucleotides read TGCGCCAGCAGCCAAGACATCGGGCAGCCCCAGCATTTT.

The chain recombines TRBV5-1 with TRBJ2-1; the match to TRBD2 covers 9 bases. Per germline, CDR1 SGHRS and CDR2 YFSETQ. Unmatched junction bases numbered 7, after V lost 1 base and J lost 2 bases. This CDR3 is 17 amino acids long. For the CDR3, the DNA is TGCGCCAGCAGCTTGATTCAGACTAGCGGTACCTACAATGAGCAGTTCTTC. This sequence encodes CASSLIQTSGTYNEQFF.

This rearrangement joins TRBV9 to TRBJ2-5; maybe TRBD2 (5 bases). The CDR3 contains 14 residues. The germline V gene has CDR1 SGDLS and CDR2 YYNGEE. Trimming left V 0 bases short and J 5 bases short, with 11 bases between. For the CDR3, the DNA is TGTGCCAGCAGCGTAGGAGGAGGTGGTGAGACCCAGTACTTC. Residues: CASSVGGGGETQYF.

Concerning this clone itself: Other DNA variants within this sample encode the same CDR3. The rearrangement links TRBV11-2 to TRBJ1-1; no firm D call. Germline CDR1 reads SGHAT; CDR2 reads FQNNGV. The CDR3 is made up of 12 amino acids. Trimming stripped 1 base from V and 8 bases from J, with 8 bases between. The CDR3 nucleotides are TGTGCCAGCAGCTTAGTGGGCGACGAAGCTTTCTTT. This gives the protein CASSLVGDEAFF.

CDR3 amino acids: CASTQGPGGRFGELFF. The CDR3, as DNA: TGTGCCAGCACCCAAGGGCCGGGAGGTCGTTTCGGGGAGCTGTTTTTT. V and J are TRBV11-2 and TRBJ2-2, with 7 positions matching TRBD2. The CDR3 covers 16 residues. V was clipped by 7 bases and J by 7 bases; unmatched bases: 15. Looked up from germline, CDR1 is SGHAT and CDR2 is FQNNGV.

The J gene is TRBJ2-5, the V gene TRBV5-5; a weak D match, TRBD2 (6 bases). CDR1 SGHKS and CDR2 YYEKEE come from the germline V gene (reference sequence). V was shortened by 4 bases and J by 6 bases, with 22 bases between the two germline ends. The CDR3 extends over 16 amino acids. The CDR3 coding sequence is TGTGCCAGCAGCCTACCATGGGGTGGGGGGACCCAGACCCAGTACTTC. It codes for CASSLPWGGGTQTQYF.

The gene calls are TRBV6-5 and TRBJ2-7; TRBD2 agrees at 9 bases. CDR1 and CDR2 (germline): MNHEY, SVGAGI. V was pared by 5 bases and J by 0 bases, with 2 bases of the junction left unmatched. The CDR3 has 14 residues. The CDR3 DNA sequence: TGTGCCAGCAGTCTAGCGGGACGCTCCTACGAGCAGTACTTC. Its translation is CASSLAGRSYEQYF.

The V and J genes are TRBV10-3 and TRBJ2-7, with a weak D call TRBD2 (6 bases). V dropped 0 bases and J dropped 3 bases, with 9 bases sitting between them. The CDR3 loop spans 14 amino acids. Germline V gives CDR1 ENHRY, CDR2 SYGVKD. CDR3 in amino acids: CAISESEGSYEQYF. CDR3 nucleotide sequence: TGTGCCATCAGTGAGTCGGAGGGTAGCTACGAGCAGTACTTC.

The chain recombines TRBV6-5 with TRBJ2-7; 7 nucleotides match TRBD1. Germline V gives CDR1 MNHEY, CDR2 SVGAGI. The V and J ends lost 8 bases and 6 bases, in that order; junction bases with no gene match: 4. The CDR3 runs 11 residues. CDR3: CASQRGREQYF. DNA for the CDR3: TGTGCCAGCCAAAGGGGGCGCGAGCAGTACTTC.